The next 21 T cell receptor beta chains were all read from a single sample in a study of cytomegalovirus exposure and HLA in healthy donors. Libraries were prepared by immunoSEQ multiplex PCR; TCRdb keeps only in-frame clonotypes and omits some of them. The top ten hold over 6.5% of the sample, which has about 63,000 clones, just under 95% seen once. The sample was PBMCs. Receptors were obtained from a woman under 30 in good health and CMV-seropositive.

This chain connects TRBV27 to TRBJ1-2, with D maybe TRBD1 (6 bases). The CDR3 loop spans 15 amino acids. V was shortened by 0 bases and J by 3 bases, with 11 bases between the two germline ends. Germline V gene sequence: CDR1 MNHEY, CDR2 SMNVEV (reference sequence). This chain's CDR3 is CASSLSPGAYYGYTF. The CDR3 nucleotides read TGTGCCAGCAGTTTATCGCCAGGGGCGTACTATGGCTACACCTTC.

The genes are TRBV9 and TRBJ1-1, with a tentative D call TRBD1 (5 bases). The germline gives CDR1 SGDLS, CDR2 YYNGEE. This CDR3 is 15 amino acids long. V was shortened by 0 bases and J by 5 bases, with 14 bases between the two germline ends. The CDR3 DNA reads TGTGCCAGCAGCGTAGCTGGGGCAGGTTGGACTGAAGCTTTCTTT. Translated: CASSVAGAGWTEAFF.

The V and J genes are TRBV2 and TRBJ2-3, with TRBD2 matching over 8 bases. V lost 11 bases to trimming and J lost 6 bases; unmatched junction nucleotides: 13. Germline V gene lookup returns CDR1 SNHLY and CDR2 FYNNEI. The CDR3 totals 14 residues. Here the CDR3 DNA reads TGTGCCGGCGCTTCCATGCGGGGGGCTGATACGCAGTATTTT. Its protein is CAGASMRGADTQYF.

The V gene is TRBV30, the J gene TRBJ1-1; 10 positions agree with TRBD1. Trimming at V came to 1 base and at J to 6 bases, leaving 8 bases not matched to a gene. Germline CDR1 reads GTSNPN; CDR2 reads SVGIG (reference sequence). This CDR3 spans 15 amino acids. Here the CDR3 DNA reads TGTGCCTGGAGTGGACAGGGGGCGGGTAGCCCTGAAGCTTTCTTT. Translating it yields CAWSGQGAGSPEAFF.

The chain links TRBV6-4 to TRBJ2-7, with 11 positions matching TRBD1. The junction had 10 bases not matched to a gene; V was cut back by 10 bases and J by 5 bases. The CDR3 is made up of 14 amino acids. Germline V gives CDR1 MRHNA, CDR2 SNTAGT. The CDR3 spells CATFLGTGGDEQYF. The DNA for the CDR3 is TGTGCCACCTTCCTCGGGACAGGGGGGGACGAGCAGTACTTC.

The V call is TRBV7-9, the J call TRBJ2-2; D might be TRBD2 (6 bases). Trimming took off 0 bases at V and 3 bases at J, with 14 bases between the two ends. CDR1 and CDR2 from the germline V gene are SEHNR and FQNEAQ (reference sequence). The CDR3 loop spans 17 amino acids. CDR3 DNA sequence: TGTGCCAGCAGCTTAGCGGCCAGCGGAGGGGACACCGGGGAGCTGTTTTTT. It translates to CASSLAASGGDTGELFF.

The chain joins TRBV27 to TRBJ2-2; TRBD2 might be the D (5 bases). The V gene lost 5 bases and the J gene lost 9 bases, with 22 bases spanning the gap. The germline V gene encodes CDR1 MNHEY and CDR2 SMNVEV (reference sequence). The CDR3 contains 16 residues. The CDR3, as DNA: TGTGCCAGCAGTCAGAATACCGGGAAGCCCGGCCGGGAGCTGTTTTTT. Residues: CASSQNTGKPGRELFF.

The genes are TRBV28 and TRBJ1-5; perhaps TRBD1 as D (5 bases). The CDR3 has 15 amino acids. Trimming pared 3 bases from V and 0 bases from J, leaving 9 bases between. Germline loops: CDR1 MDHEN, CDR2 SYDVKM. The CDR3 sequence: CASSFRQLSNQPQHF. CDR3 nucleotides: TGTGCCAGCAGTTTCCGACAGCTTAGCAATCAGCCCCAGCATTTT. Full variable domain (remainder filled in from reference TRBV28 and TRBJ1-5): DVKVTQSSRYLVKRTGEKVFLECVQDMDHENMFWYRQDPGLGLRLIYFSYDVKMKEKGDIPEGYSVSREKKERFSLILESASTNQTSMYLCASSFRQLSNQPQHFGDGTRLSIL.

The chain joins TRBV27 to TRBJ1-1, with no clear D. The germline V gene has CDR1 MNHEY and CDR2 SMNVEV (reference sequence). Deletions cut 5 bases from V and 5 bases from J, with 9 bases between. This CDR3 has 12 amino acids. CDR3 region: CASSRSGTEAFF. The CDR3 DNA is TGTGCCAGCAGTAGGTCAGGTACTGAAGCTTTCTTT.

V usage is TRBV7-9 and J usage is TRBJ1-2; D is undetermined. Germline CDR1 and CDR2: SEHNR and FQNEAQ (reference sequence). The CDR3 is made up of 16 amino acids. V shed 5 bases and J shed 5 bases, with 21 bases lying between them. The CDR3 is CASSLLRSPGLYGYTF. The CDR3 nucleotides read TGTGCCAGCAGCCTACTTCGGTCGCCGGGATTATATGGCTACACCTTC.

This chain uses TRBV9 with TRBJ1-6; TRBD1 might be the D (5 bases). Per the germline V gene, CDR1 is SGDLS and CDR2 is YYNGEE. V was shortened by 3 bases and J by 7 bases, with 11 bases between the two germline ends. CDR3 length: 14 amino acids. The CDR3 loop is CASSAREANSPLHF. CDR3 in DNA: TGTGCCAGCAGCGCCAGGGAGGCCAATTCACCCCTCCACTTT.

The chain links TRBV27 to TRBJ2-7; a possible D gene is TRBD2 (6 bases). From germline, CDR1 is MNHEY and CDR2 SMNVEV (reference sequence). This CDR3 has 14 residues. V lost 7 bases and J lost 2, with 15 bases in between. The CDR3 reads CASTSRGNTYEQYF. CDR3 nucleotide sequence: TGTGCCAGCACTTCTCGGGGGAACACCTACGAGCAGTACTTC.

The rearrangement joins TRBV6-1 to TRBJ2-1; the D gene is possibly TRBD2 (7 bases). V was cut by 3 bases and J by 9 bases, with 18 bases left in between. Germline V CDR1 and CDR2: MNHNS, SASEGT. CDR3 size: 15 residues. CDR3 residues: CASSDVARGGGEQFF. The CDR3 region has the DNA TGTGCCAGCAGTGATGTCGCCAGGGGCGGGGGTGAGCAGTTCTTC.

The rearrangement links TRBV28 to TRBJ2-3; no firm D call. The CDR3 loop spans 15 amino acids. Trimming removed 2 bases from V and 1 base from J, with 10 bases in between. Looked up from germline, CDR1 is MDHEN and CDR2 is SYDVKM. CDR3 region: CASSLTGSGTDTQYF. The CDR3 DNA follows: TGTGCCAGCAGTTTAACGGGTTCGGGCACAGATACGCAGTATTTT. The full variable domain, in which reference TRBV28 and TRBJ2-3 provide the parts outside the CDR3, is DVKVTQSSRYLVKRTGEKVFLECVQDMDHENMFWYRQDPGLGLRLIYFSYDVKMKEKGDIPEGYSVSREKKERFSLILESASTNQTSMYLCASSLTGSGTDTQYFGPGTRLTVL.

This chain uses TRBV2 with TRBJ2-2; tentatively, D is TRBD2 (6 bases). Trimming took off 5 bases at V and 7 bases at J, with 11 bases between the two ends. The CDR3 totals 13 residues. Germline CDR1 reads SNHLY; CDR2 reads FYNNEI. The CDR3 DNA is TGTGCCAGCAGTCAAGGACTATACGGGGAGCTGTTTTTT. Amino acids: CASSQGLYGELFF.

The chain is built from TRBV2 and TRBJ2-2; 8 positions agree with TRBD2. After removal of 11 bases from V and 4 bases from J, the junction contained 6 bases not matched to a gene. Germline V lookup: CDR1 SNHLY, CDR2 FYNNEI. The CDR3 spans 13 residues. In nucleotides, the CDR3 is TGTGCCGGGACCGGGAGGGCCACCGGGGAGCTGTTTTTT. This gives the protein CAGTGRATGELFF.

The chain is built from TRBV19 and TRBJ2-3; TRBD1 aligns across 8 bases. Germline CDR1 reads LNHDA; CDR2 reads SQIVND (reference sequence). V gave up 9 bases and J gave up 3 bases; unmatched junction bases: 5. CDR3 length: 13 amino acids. CDR3 protein: CASGQGGTDTQYF. CDR3 sequence (DNA): TGTGCCAGCGGACAGGGAGGAACAGATACGCAGTATTTT. The full variable domain, completed using reference TRBV19 and TRBJ2-3, is DGGITQSPKYLFRKEGQNVTLSCEQNLNHDAMYWYRQDPGQGLRLIYYSQIVNDFQKGDIAEGYSVSREKKESFPLTVTSAQKNPTAFYLCASGQGGTDTQYFGPGTRLTVL.

The chain joins TRBV21-1 to TRBJ1-4; the table names TRBD1, a call not compared with the DNA. TRBV21-1 is a pseudogene. The CDR3 is 20 residues long. CDR3 residues: CASSVRDRGWGGHYDEKLFF. The CDR3 bases are TGTGCCAGCAGCGTCCGGGACAGGGGGTGGGGCGGGCACTATGATGAAAAACTGTTTTTT.

Comment on this clone: A read error may account for a junction end that differs from germline. The V and J genes are TRBV7-7 and TRBJ2-2; 11 nucleotides line up with TRBD2. The CDR3 is made up of 16 amino acids. Germline CDR1 SSHAT, CDR2 FNYEAQ (reference sequence). The CDR3 loop is CASSRTSGLNTGELFF. The CDR3 DNA is TGTGCTAGCAGCCGGACTAGCGGGTTGAACACCGGGGAGCTGTTTTTT. The entire variable domain, with the rest obtained from reference TRBV7-7 and TRBJ2-2, is as follows: GAGVSQSPRYKVTKRGQDVTLRCDPISSHATLYWYQQALGQGPEFLTYFNYEAQPDKSGLPSDRFSAERPEGSISTLTIQRTEQRDSAMYRCASSRTSGLNTGELFFGEGSRLTVL.

The gene calls are TRBV4-2 and TRBJ1-5; D gene ambiguous. Trimming cost V 1 base and J 3 bases, with 10 bases left between them. Germline CDR1 LGHNA, CDR2 YNFKEQ. The CDR3 has 15 residues. The CDR3, as DNA: TGTGCCAGCAGCCAAGCAGGCACAGACAATCAGCCCCAGCATTTT. Translation gives CASSQAGTDNQPQHF.

The rearrangement joins TRBV6-5 to TRBJ1-3; 7 nucleotides match TRBD1. V trimming: 3 bases; J trimming: 6 bases; junction bases outside the gene matches: 8. The CDR3 has 15 amino acids. CDR1 and CDR2 from the germline V gene are MNHEY and SVGAGI. The CDR3 bases are TGTGCCAGCAGTTATCGGAAGGACAGGACAAACACCATATATTTT. Translation gives CASSYRKDRTNTIYF.